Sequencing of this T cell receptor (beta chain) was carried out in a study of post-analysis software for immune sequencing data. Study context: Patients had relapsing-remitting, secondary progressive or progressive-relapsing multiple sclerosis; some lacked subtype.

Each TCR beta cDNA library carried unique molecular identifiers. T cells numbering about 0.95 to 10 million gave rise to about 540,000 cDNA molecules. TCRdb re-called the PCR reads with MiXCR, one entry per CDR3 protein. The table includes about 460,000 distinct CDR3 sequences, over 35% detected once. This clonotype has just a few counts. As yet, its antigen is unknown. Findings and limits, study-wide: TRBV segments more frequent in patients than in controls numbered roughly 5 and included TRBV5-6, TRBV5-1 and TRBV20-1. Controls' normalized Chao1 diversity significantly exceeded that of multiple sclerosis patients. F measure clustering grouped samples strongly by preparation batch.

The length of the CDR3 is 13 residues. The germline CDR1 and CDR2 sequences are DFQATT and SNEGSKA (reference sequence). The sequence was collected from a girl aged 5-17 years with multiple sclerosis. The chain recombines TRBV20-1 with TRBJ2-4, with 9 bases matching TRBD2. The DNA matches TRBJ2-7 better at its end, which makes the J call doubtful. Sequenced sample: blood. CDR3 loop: CSATGLASHEQYF. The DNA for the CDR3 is TGCAGTGCTACCGGACTAGCGTCTCACGAGCAGTACTTC.